The source of this T cell receptor (beta chain) is a study of graft-versus-host responses after intestinal transplantation. Study-wide context: All of the recipients had induction that used anti-thymocyte globulin, then tacrolimus and steroids for approximately 3 years.

The V segment lost 3 bases and the J segment 8 bases; nucleotides outside the gene matches: 4. CDR3 size: 14 residues. CDR1 ENHRY and CDR2 SYGVKD come from the germline V gene. General observations from the study: GvH clones surfaced in recipient marrow, some emerging earlier in ileum or blood.

A note on this clone: The antigen is not known.

Sequenced by immunoSEQ multiplex PCR; TCRdb stores in-frame clones only, minus some. The table includes about 82,000 clones, around 92% detected once. V usage is TRBV10-3 and J usage is TRBJ1-6; 7 nucleotides agree with TRBD1. The specimen comprised unstimulated CD4+ T cells sorted from spleen or lymph node cells, sampled before intestinal transplant. This TCR was recovered from a human donor who received an intestinal transplant. The CDR3 here is CAISETGEDSPLHF. CDR3 coding DNA: TGTGCCATCAGTGAAACAGGGGAGGATTCACCCCTCCACTTT.